Below, 7 T cell receptor beta chains from the same sample are listed, as sequenced in a study of blood T cell repertoires in COVID-19. Only in-frame clones appear in the TCRdb table, and some are missing; sequencing was by immunoSEQ multiplex PCR. The data contain fewer than 250,000 clones, approximately 86% of them singletons. Material for sequencing was peripheral blood. Every receptor here comes from a man in his sixties with acute or convalescent COVID-19.

This clone was observed once. The rearrangement links TRBV15 to TRBJ1-2; D remains ambiguous. CDR3 length: 14 residues. V was shortened by 0 bases and J by 1 base, with 6 bases between the two germline ends. The germline CDR1 and CDR2 sequences are LNHNV and YYDKDF (reference sequence). The CDR3 loop reads CATSRDQVNYGYTF. DNA of the CDR3: TGTGCCACCAGCAGAGATCAGGTTAACTATGGCTACACCTTC. Combining the CDR3 with reference TRBV15 and TRBJ1-2 gives the whole variable domain DAMVIQNPRYQVTQFGKPVTLSCSQTLNHNVMYWYQQKSSQAPKLLFHYYDKDFNNEADTPDNFQSRRPNTSFCFLDIRSPGLGDTAMYLCATSRDQVNYGYTFGSGTRLTVV.

This sequence joins TRBV4-3 and TRBJ1-2; 7 bases fit TRBD1. The CDR3 covers 15 residues. Germline CDR1 reads LGHNA; CDR2 reads YSLEER. The V gene end was trimmed by 1 base and the J gene end by 3 bases; junction bases not matched to a gene: 5. The DNA of the CDR3 is TGCGCCAGCAGCCAAGCACAGGGGTCGTACTATGGCTACACCTTC. Amino acids: CASSQAQGSYYGYTF.

This clone was counted only a few times. V and J are TRBV10-3 and TRBJ2-1; a possible D gene is TRBD1 (6 bases). Trimming removed 6 bases at V and 2 bases at J, with 17 bases between. This CDR3 has 16 amino acids. Germline V gene data show CDR1 as ENHRY and CDR2 as SYGVKD. The DNA of the CDR3 is TGTGCCATCAGGGAGGCACAGGGTTCCCCCTACAATGAGCAGTTCTTC. Protein: CAIREAQGSPYNEQFF.

This sequence joins TRBV6-4 and TRBJ1-6, with D possibly TRBD1 on 5 matching bases. Trimming pared 8 bases from V and 7 bases from J, leaving 18 bases between. CDR1 MRHNA and CDR2 SNTAGT come from the germline V gene. CDR3 size: 15 residues. This CDR3 is CASSRDSRGNSPLHF. CDR3 DNA sequence: TGTGCCAGCTCGAGAGACAGCCGGGGGAATTCACCCCTCCACTTT.

The CDR3 DNA follows: TGTGCCAGCAGTCTCCGACAGGGTCCAATCTACGAGCAGTACTTC. Its protein is CASSLRQGPIYEQYF. The chain carries TRBV27 and TRBJ2-7, with 7 bases fitting TRBD1. The germline V gene encodes CDR1 MNHEY and CDR2 SMNVEV (reference sequence). V shed 5 bases, J shed 3 bases, and the junction held 10 bases outside the gene matches. The CDR3 extends over 15 amino acids.

The chain is built from TRBV11-2 and TRBJ2-5; 7 bases agree with TRBD2. Looked up from germline, CDR1 is SGHAT and CDR2 is FQNNGV. With 3 bases clipped from V and 5 bases from J, the junction kept 12 bases outside the gene matches. CDR3 length: 16 amino acids. CDR3 DNA sequence: TGTGCCAGCAGCTTGCCCCGGGTCCAGGGAGGGGAGACCCAGTACTTC. Translated: CASSLPRVQGGETQYF.

The rearrangement links TRBV6-1 to TRBJ1-2; perhaps TRBD1 as D (6 bases). This CDR3 is 16 amino acids long. CDR1 is MNHNS and CDR2 is SASEGT in the germline V gene. Trimming left V 2 bases short and J 4 bases short, with 17 bases between. CDR3 sequence: CASSESWGGASYGYTF. CDR3 DNA sequence: TGTGCCAGCAGTGAATCTTGGGGGGGCGCGAGCTATGGCTACACCTTC.